The 31 T cell receptor beta chains listed next were all sequenced from one sample in a study of cytomegalovirus exposure and HLA in healthy donors. The primer mix had 60 Vbeta and 13 Jbeta primers. The repertoire was sequenced with immunoSEQ multiplex PCR; TCRdb's copy has only in-frame clones and lacks some. The table records 90,000 to 120,000 clones, roughly 69% of them present only once. The material sequenced was PBMCs. These receptors originate from a man aged 30-40 years in good health and CMV-seropositive.

V usage is TRBV9 and J usage is TRBJ2-1; TRBD2 is a possible D gene (5 bases). Germline loops: CDR1 SGDLS, CDR2 YYNGEE. The CDR3 loop spans 13 amino acids. The germline V and J ends were trimmed by 3 bases and 8 bases, with 12 bases remaining between them. The CDR3 DNA sequence: TGTGCCAGCAGCGGCTGGGCTAGCTATGAGCAGTTCTTC. This codes for CASSGWASYEQFF.

This sequence joins TRBV5-6 and TRBJ1-6; 9 bases are a match to TRBD1. CDR3 size: 17 residues. V lost 2 bases and J lost 9; bases outside the gene matches: 12. In germline, CDR1 is SGHDT, CDR2 YYEEEE. The CDR3 loop reads CASSFLNGQGRVSPLHF. Here the CDR3 DNA reads TGTGCCAGCAGCTTCCTGAACGGACAGGGGAGGGTTTCACCCCTCCACTTT.

The rearrangement links TRBV11-2 to TRBJ1-1, with 7 bases identical to TRBD1. V dropped 1 base and J dropped 3; count of bases not matched to a gene: 2. The CDR3 consists of 14 residues. CDR1 is SGHAT and CDR2 is FQNNGV in the germline V gene. CDR3 sequence reads: CASSLGRGDTEAFF. The CDR3 DNA is TGTGCCAGCAGCTTAGGCAGGGGGGACACTGAAGCTTTCTTT. The variable domain in full, with the rest retrieved from reference TRBV11-2 and TRBJ1-1, is EAGVAQSPRYKIIEKRQSVAFWCNPISGHATLYWYQQILGQGPKLLIQFQNNGVVDDSQLPKDRFSAERLKGVDSTLKIQPAKLEDSAVYLCASSLGRGDTEAFFGQGTRLTVV.

This clone turned up a few times. This sequence joins TRBV18 and TRBJ2-5; 9 nucleotides agree with TRBD1. The V segment lost 0 bases and the J segment 5 bases; nucleotides outside the gene matches: 1. Germline values: CDR1 KGHSH, CDR2 LQKENI. This CDR3 comprises 14 residues. The CDR3 sequence: CASSPPTGGETQYF. The CDR3 DNA reads TGTGCCAGCTCACCACCGACAGGGGGGGAGACCCAGTACTTC.

In its sample, this clone was seen a few times. The chain has TRBV5-4 and TRBJ1-2, with 7 bases matching TRBD1. The germline V gene has CDR1 SGHNT and CDR2 YYREEE (reference sequence). This CDR3 comprises 13 residues. Trimming cost V 1 base and J 5 bases; bases outside gene matches: 2. CDR3 protein: CASSLRDSYGYTF. The CDR3 DNA sequence: TGTGCCAGCAGCTTGAGGGACAGTTATGGCTACACCTTC. Using reference TRBV5-4 and TRBJ1-2 for the parts outside the CDR3, the full variable domain is ETGVTQSPTHLIKTRGQQVTLRCSSQSGHNTVSWYQQALGQGPQFIFQYYREEENGRGNFPPRFSGLQFPNYSSELNVNALELDDSALYLCASSLRDSYGYTFGSGTRLTVV.

The chain joins TRBV6-5 to TRBJ1-3; D perhaps matches TRBD1 (5 bases). The ends were cut back, 0 bases at V and 11 bases at J, with 8 bases in the middle. The germline V gene has CDR1 MNHEY and CDR2 SVGAGI. The CDR3 has 12 amino acids. CDR3 in amino acids: CASSYSQGPIYF. In DNA form, the CDR3 reads TGTGCCAGCAGTTACTCCCAGGGCCCCATATATTTT.

This chain links TRBV4-1 with TRBJ2-2, with no clear D. Trimming pared 4 bases from V and 5 bases from J, leaving 8 bases between. CDR1 MGHRA and CDR2 YSYEKL come from the germline V gene. The CDR3 has 13 amino acids. The CDR3 DNA sequence: TGCGCCAGCAGCCTTGTATATACCGGGGAGCTGTTTTTT. The encoded protein is CASSLVYTGELFF.

The V call is TRBV29-1, the J call TRBJ2-7; D might be TRBD2 (7 bases). CDR1 is SQVTM, CDR2 ANQGSEA, per germline. V lost 0 bases to trimming and J lost 6 bases, with 12 bases between them. The CDR3 runs 13 residues. The CDR3 bases are TGCAGCGTTGAAGAAAGGGGGGAGGGCGAGCAGTACTTC. This translates into CSVEERGEGEQYF.

This clone was recorded once. This chain connects TRBV5-6 to TRBJ1-4; possibly TRBD1 for D (6 bases). This CDR3 region has 16 residues. Trimming stripped 3 bases from V and 0 bases from J, with 12 bases between. From germline, CDR1 is SGHDT and CDR2 YYEEEE. The CDR3 DNA reads TGTGCCAGCAGCTCTACAGGGTTGCCAACTAATGAAAAACTGTTTTTT. Its translation is CASSSTGLPTNEKLFF.

CDR3 sequence reads: CASSYRGGYLSQETQYF. The CDR3 bases are TGTGCCAGCAGCTACCGGGGGGGATACCTATCACAAGAGACCCAGTACTTC. The chain recombines TRBV11-2 with TRBJ2-5; TRBD2 matches at 8 bases. Germline CDR1 SGHAT, CDR2 FQNNGV. This CDR3 is 17 amino acids long. The V segment lost 4 bases and the J segment 2 bases; nucleotides outside the gene matches: 12.

The chain links TRBV4-1 to TRBJ1-4, with 12 bases matching TRBD1. Germline V CDR1 and CDR2: MGHRA, YSYEKL. Unmatched junction bases numbered 16, after V lost 3 bases and J lost 8 bases. The CDR3 is made up of 19 amino acids. CDR3 region: CASSQGTGGLKRLEEKLFF. CDR3 DNA: TGCGCCAGCAGCCAGGGGACAGGGGGCTTGAAAAGGCTTGAAGAAAAACTGTTTTTT.

The gene calls are TRBV10-3 and TRBJ1-1; tentatively, D is TRBD1 (5 bases). V was shortened by 3 bases and J by 10 bases, with 12 bases between the two germline ends. The CDR3 totals 12 residues. Germline lookup yields CDR1 ENHRY and CDR2 SYGVKD. In nucleotides, the CDR3 is TGTGCCATCAGTGAAACCGCAGGGTCAGCTTTCTTT. This translates into CAISETAGSAFF.

The chain uses TRBV5-1 and TRBJ2-5; TRBD2 matches at 12 bases. The J call may be incorrect, as the DNA end agrees better with TRBJ2-7. The CDR3 totals 13 residues. The germline CDR1 and CDR2 sequences are SGHRS and YFSETQ. As DNA, the CDR3 is TGCGCCAGCCTGACTAGCGGGGGCCACGAGCAGTACTTC. Translating gives CASLTSGGHEQYF.

The chain joins TRBV29-1 to TRBJ1-3, with D unresolved. The CDR3 covers 14 residues. The V gene lost 0 bases and the J gene lost 2 bases, with 8 bases spanning the gap. Germline lookup yields CDR1 SQVTM and CDR2 ANQGSEA. CDR3 loop: CSVEEEGAGNTIYF. CDR3 in DNA: TGCAGCGTTGAAGAGGAGGGAGCTGGAAACACCATATATTTT.

This clone was recorded a few times. The rearrangement joins TRBV6-6 to TRBJ1-4, with unresolved D. Germline V gene data show CDR1 as MNHNY and CDR2 as SVGAGI (reference sequence). The CDR3 covers 12 residues. V lost 6 bases to trimming and J lost 6 bases, with 8 bases between them. In nucleotides, the CDR3 is TGTGCCAGCAGCCCGAGGGATGAAAAACTGTTTTTT. This encodes CASSPRDEKLFF.

CDR3 region: CASSLAGNEQFF. Here the CDR3 DNA reads TGTGCCAGTAGCCTAGCGGGCAATGAGCAGTTCTTC. This sequence joins TRBV19 and TRBJ2-1; 8 nucleotides align to TRBD2. Trimming cost V 6 bases and J 6 bases; bases outside gene matches: 1. This CDR3 region has 12 residues. Germline-derived CDR1 and CDR2 are LNHDA and SQIVND (reference sequence). The full variable domain, its missing parts supplied by reference TRBV19 and TRBJ2-1, is DGGITQSPKYLFRKEGQNVTLSCEQNLNHDAMYWYRQDPGQGLRLIYYSQIVNDFQKGDIAEGYSVSREKKESFPLTVTSAQKNPTAFYLCASSLAGNEQFFGPGTRLTVL.

This chain uses TRBV5-6 with TRBJ2-1; TRBD1 matches 7 bases. CDR1 SGHDT and CDR2 YYEEEE come from the germline V gene. J was trimmed by 2 bases and V by 4 bases; bases with no gene match: 9. The CDR3 is 16 amino acids. This CDR3 is CASSPIGTETYNEQFF. The CDR3 DNA reads TGTGCCAGCAGCCCGATCGGGACAGAGACCTACAATGAGCAGTTCTTC.

The chain links TRBV10-3 to TRBJ1-4; the match to TRBD1 covers 7 bases. V was pared by 3 bases and J by 8 bases, with 0 bases of the junction left unmatched. In germline, CDR1 is ENHRY, CDR2 SYGVKD. The length of the CDR3 is 12 residues. The chain's CDR3 is CAISEQGEKLFF. DNA of the CDR3: TGTGCCATCAGTGAACAGGGGGAAAAACTGTTTTTT.

The chain has TRBV7-8 and TRBJ2-5; 7 positions match TRBD2. CDR1 and CDR2 (germline): SGHVS, FQNEAQ. The CDR3 spans 15 residues. The junction had 5 bases not matched to a gene; V was cut back by 3 bases and J by 1 base. The CDR3 nucleotides are TGTGCCAGCAGCTTTAAGCGGGACCTCCAAGAGACCCAGTACTTC. Its translation is CASSFKRDLQETQYF.

The rearrangement links TRBV11-2 to TRBJ1-6, with D hard to call. The germline V gene encodes CDR1 SGHAT and CDR2 FQNNGV. CDR3 size: 12 residues. The V end lost 4 bases, the J end lost 10 bases, and 8 bases lay between the germline ends. In DNA form, the CDR3 reads TGTGCCAGCAGCTATTTGGCCTCACCCCTCCACTTT. It yields the protein CASSYLASPLHF.

This clone occurred a few times. The chain joins TRBV5-1 to TRBJ2-1, with D possibly TRBD2 on 5 matching bases. Germline CDR1 reads SGHRS; CDR2 reads YFSETQ. V dropped 4 bases and J dropped 3 bases, with 17 bases sitting between them. This CDR3 has 16 amino acids. Here the CDR3 reads CASSQGGYTVYNEQFF. The CDR3 DNA sequence: TGCGCCAGCAGCCAAGGCGGGTACACAGTCTACAATGAGCAGTTCTTC.

This clone was seen a handful of times. CDR3 sequence reads: CASSTGTSTSTDTQYF. The CDR3 DNA is TGTGCCAGCAGCACAGGGACATCTACTAGCACAGATACGCAGTATTTT. This chain joins TRBV5-6 and TRBJ2-3; D is possibly TRBD1 (6 bases). Germline-derived CDR1 and CDR2 are SGHDT and YYEEEE. CDR3 size: 16 residues. V shed 4 bases and J shed 0 bases, with 15 bases lying between them.

This clone came up a few times. The chain has TRBV19 and TRBJ2-7; D gene unclear. This CDR3 comprises 11 residues. From germline, CDR1 is LNHDA and CDR2 SQIVND (reference sequence). The V end lost 4 bases, the J end lost 3 bases, and 4 bases lay between the germline ends. CDR3 in amino acids: CASSTNYEQYF. The CDR3 bases are TGTGCCAGTAGTACTAACTACGAGCAGTACTTC.

CDR3 region: CASSPKVGSTNEKLFF. CDR3 in DNA: TGTGCCAGCTCACCTAAAGTTGGCTCAACTAATGAAAAACTGTTTTTT. The V call is TRBV18, the J call TRBJ1-4; D uncertain. This CDR3 has 16 amino acids. Trimming took 3 bases from V and 0 from J, leaving 11 bases between them. In germline, CDR1 is KGHSH, CDR2 LQKENI. The whole variable domain, remainder taken from reference TRBV18 and TRBJ1-4, is NAGVMQNPRHLVRRRGQEARLRCSPMKGHSHVYWYRQLPEEGLKFMVYLQKENIIDESGMPKERFSAEFPKEGPSILRIQQVVRGDSAAYFCASSPKVGSTNEKLFFGSGTQLSVL.

Only a few counts were recorded for this clone. The rearrangement joins TRBV5-4 to TRBJ2-1, with D possibly matching TRBD2 (5 bases). The CDR3 runs 16 residues. Trimming cost V 0 bases and J 0 bases, with 10 bases left between them. Germline V gene sequence: CDR1 SGHNT, CDR2 YYREEE (reference sequence). As DNA, the CDR3 is TGTGCCAGCAGCTTGGGAGCGGCCAGCTCCTACAATGAGCAGTTCTTC. Its translation is CASSLGAASSYNEQFF.

This chain connects TRBV6-1 to TRBJ1-1; a weak D match, TRBD1 (5 bases). Germline V gene sequence: CDR1 MNHNS, CDR2 SASEGT. CDR3 length equals 15 residues. V was clipped by 3 bases and J by 0 bases, with 11 bases between them. The CDR3 DNA follows: TGTGCCAGCAGTGAGAACCCGACAGTGAACACTGAAGCTTTCTTT. Amino acid sequence: CASSENPTVNTEAFF.

V is TRBV11-2 and J is TRBJ1-5, with 9 nucleotides matching TRBD1. The CDR3 is made up of 15 amino acids. Germline V CDR1 and CDR2: SGHAT, FQNNGV. V lost 5 bases, J lost 7 bases, and 9 bases stayed unmatched. The CDR3: CASSQEDRGGQPQHF. The DNA of the CDR3 is TGTGCCAGCAGCCAAGAAGACAGGGGGGGCCAGCCCCAGCATTTT.

A single count supports this clone. V gene TRBV18 combines with J gene TRBJ2-5; 7 nucleotides align to TRBD1. CDR3 length equals 14 residues. Germline V gene lookup returns CDR1 KGHSH and CDR2 LQKENI. V was pared by 4 bases and J by 5 bases, with 7 bases of the junction left unmatched. The CDR3 region is CASSRRGHEETQYF. In DNA, the CDR3 is TGTGCCAGCTCACGTAGGGGGCACGAGGAGACCCAGTACTTC.

This chain connects TRBV18 to TRBJ2-5, with D hard to call. Trimming removed 3 bases from V and 1 base from J, with 12 bases in between. Germline V gives CDR1 KGHSH, CDR2 LQKENI. There are 15 residues in the CDR3. The CDR3 protein is CASSPTVKGQETQYF. The CDR3, as DNA: TGTGCCAGCTCACCGACTGTCAAAGGCCAAGAGACCCAGTACTTC.

The chain carries TRBV5-4 and TRBJ2-7; perhaps TRBD2 as D (6 bases). Germline assignment: CDR1 SGHNT and CDR2 YYREEE (reference sequence). The CDR3 consists of 15 residues. The germline V and J ends were trimmed by 4 bases and 4 bases, with 18 bases remaining between them. The CDR3 region has the DNA TGTGCCAGCAGCACTCCCGGGACTGCATTTTACGAGCAGTACTTC. This sequence encodes CASSTPGTAFYEQYF.

V usage is TRBV4-1 and J usage is TRBJ1-6; 12 nucleotides agree with TRBD1. Germline values: CDR1 MGHRA, CDR2 YSYEKL. The V gene end was trimmed by 4 bases and the J gene end by 10 bases; junction bases not matched to a gene: 11. The CDR3 covers 17 residues. The DNA for the CDR3 is TGCGCCAGCAGCCCAGATCGGGACAGGGGGCTTAACTCACCCCTCCACTTT. Amino acid sequence: CASSPDRDRGLNSPLHF.